Presented here are 29 T cell receptor beta chains from one specimen sequenced in a study of blood T cell repertoires in COVID-19. The table came from immunoSEQ multiplex PCR; TCRdb's copy has only in-frame clones and leaves some out. The table has about 270,000 clones, around 90% seen once. The source material was PBMCs or T cells enriched from blood (not recorded which). The receptors were sampled from a man between 35 and 55 years old who had been exposed to COVID-19.

The chain has TRBV15 and TRBJ2-3, with D possibly matching TRBD1 (5 bases). CDR1 LNHNV and CDR2 YYDKDF come from the germline V gene (reference sequence). The CDR3 has 15 residues. V lost 2 bases and J 2 bases, leaving 11 bases between the germline ends. CDR3 in amino acids: CATSRNQGYTDTQYF. Here the CDR3 DNA reads TGTGCCACCAGCAGAAACCAGGGTTACACAGATACGCAGTATTTT.

The V gene is TRBV18, the J gene TRBJ2-1; D gene ambiguous. Germline V gene data show CDR1 as KGHSH and CDR2 as LQKENI. Trimming removed 3 bases from V and 4 bases from J, with 10 bases in between. The CDR3 is 14 amino acids. Here the CDR3 DNA reads TGTGCCAGCTCACCCTACCGGAGTTACAATGAGCAGTTCTTC. It codes for CASSPYRSYNEQFF.

This sequence joins TRBV4-2 and TRBJ2-2, with D tentatively TRBD2 (6 bases). The CDR3 runs to 18 residues. Germline V gene sequence: CDR1 LGHNA, CDR2 YNFKEQ. The ends were cut back, 7 bases at V and 8 bases at J, with 29 bases in the middle. In DNA form, the CDR3 reads TGTGCCAGCACCCCAACGCCTGGAGGAGGGGTGGAGCATGGGGAGCTGTTTTTT. This sequence encodes CASTPTPGGGVEHGELFF.

On this clone itself: Additional DNA sequences in this sample encode the identical CDR3. The chain couples TRBV28 to TRBJ2-7; D is possibly TRBD2 (5 bases). CDR3 length: 14 amino acids. Germline assignment: CDR1 MDHEN and CDR2 SYDVKM. The V end lost 5 bases, the J end lost 4 bases, and 15 bases lay between the germline ends. The CDR3 loop reads CASSQPGGTYEQYF. The CDR3 DNA sequence: TGTGCCAGCAGTCAGCCCGGAGGAACATACGAGCAGTACTTC.

V gene TRBV9 combines with J gene TRBJ2-5, with D uncertain. CDR3 length: 12 amino acids. Germline CDR1 is SGDLS and CDR2 is YYNGEE. V dropped 3 bases and J dropped 0 bases, with 3 bases sitting between them. The CDR3 nucleotides are TGTGCCAGCAGCGGAGACCAAGAGACCCAGTACTTC. Translated, it gives CASSGDQETQYF.

The chain links TRBV28 to TRBJ1-6, with 11 bases fitting TRBD1. Germline CDR1 is MDHEN and CDR2 is SYDVKM. V dropped 6 bases and J dropped 9; count of bases not matched to a gene: 7. This CDR3 is 15 amino acids long. DNA for the CDR3: TGTGCCAGCAGAACTGGACAGGGGGCAAGTTCACCCCTCCACTTT. It yields the protein CASRTGQGASSPLHF.

The rearrangement links TRBV4-1 to TRBJ1-2, with 7 positions matching TRBD1. The CDR3 consists of 14 residues. CDR1 MGHRA and CDR2 YSYEKL come from the germline V gene. With V trimmed by 5 bases and J by 8 bases, 11 bases remained unmatched. In DNA, the CDR3 is TGCGCCAGCAGCGACCCTGGACAGGCGGAAGGCTACACCTTC. Residues: CASSDPGQAEGYTF.

This chain connects TRBV28 to TRBJ1-5, with D unclear. This CDR3 contains 13 residues. Germline CDR1 and CDR2: MDHEN and SYDVKM. Trimming cost V 6 bases and J 3 bases, with 9 bases left between them. The CDR3 here is CASRGVVNQPQHF. CDR3 DNA: TGTGCCAGCAGGGGAGTGGTCAATCAGCCCCAGCATTTT. Full variable domain (outside the CDR3, taken from reference TRBV28 and TRBJ1-5): DVKVTQSSRYLVKRTGEKVFLECVQDMDHENMFWYRQDPGLGLRLIYFSYDVKMKEKGDIPEGYSVSREKKERFSLILESASTNQTSMYLCASRGVVNQPQHFGDGTRLSIL.

A single count supports this clone. Here the CDR3 DNA reads TGTGCTAGTGGTTTGCTGACCGGGGAGCTGTTTTTT. Amino acid sequence: CASGLLTGELFF. This chain links TRBV12-5 with TRBJ2-2; D unclear. The ends were cut back, 2 bases at V and 5 bases at J, with 3 bases in the middle. From germline, CDR1 is LGHNT and CDR2 FRNRAP. The CDR3 covers 12 residues.

The genes are TRBV7-2 and TRBJ1-5, with TRBD1 matching over 8 bases. With 1 base clipped from V and 3 bases from J, the junction kept 8 bases outside the gene matches. This CDR3 is 17 amino acids long. Germline CDR1 reads SGHTA; CDR2 reads FQGNSA. CDR3 loop: CASSLDRQGANNQPQHF. CDR3 DNA: TGTGCCAGCAGCTTAGATCGGCAGGGGGCCAACAATCAGCCCCAGCATTTT.

This sequence joins TRBV19 and TRBJ2-7; tentatively, D is TRBD2 (6 bases). V lost 2 bases and J lost 3, with 20 bases in between. CDR1 and CDR2 (germline): LNHDA, SQIVND (reference sequence). The CDR3 is made up of 17 amino acids. The CDR3 protein is CASSISAGGSAGYEQYF. The CDR3 nucleotides are TGTGCCAGTAGTATATCCGCCGGGGGTTCAGCGGGCTACGAGCAGTACTTC.

This chain uses TRBV11-3 with TRBJ2-7, with D possibly TRBD1 on 6 matching bases. Germline V gives CDR1 SGHNT, CDR2 YENEEA. V gave up 2 bases and J gave up 5 bases, with 16 bases separating them. The CDR3 has 15 amino acids. The CDR3 reads CASSLTGTGSNEQYF. The CDR3 DNA is TGTGCCAGCAGCTTAACTGGTACAGGGAGCAACGAGCAGTACTTC.

This chain joins TRBV19 and TRBJ2-7; D uncertain. The CDR3 contains 13 residues. Per the germline V gene, CDR1 is LNHDA and CDR2 is SQIVND (reference sequence). Trimming left V 3 bases short and J 3 bases short, with 9 bases between. The CDR3 spells CASSIDWNYEQYF. The DNA for the CDR3 is TGTGCCAGTAGTATCGACTGGAACTACGAGCAGTACTTC.

This chain joins TRBV5-1 and TRBJ1-2; 10 nucleotides line up with TRBD1. The CDR3 loop spans 15 amino acids. Germline V gene data show CDR1 as SGHRS and CDR2 as YFSETQ. The V gene end was trimmed by 3 bases and the J gene end by 2 bases; junction bases not matched to a gene: 4. The DNA for the CDR3 is TGCGCCAGCAGCTACGGGACAGGGGAAAACTATGGCTACACCTTC. Protein: CASSYGTGENYGYTF. Filled out from reference TRBV5-1 and TRBJ1-2, the complete variable domain reads KAGVTQTPRYLIKTRGQQVTLSCSPISGHRSVSWYQQTPGQGLQFLFEYFSETQRNKGNFPGRFSGRQFSNSRSEMNVSTLELGDSALYLCASSYGTGENYGYTFGSGTRLTVV.

The chain links TRBV6-5 to TRBJ2-1; D possibly corresponds to TRBD2 (5 bases). Germline V CDR1 and CDR2: MNHEY, SVGAGI. V was cut by 0 bases and J by 12 bases, with 21 bases left in between. This CDR3 has 16 residues. CDR3 in amino acids: CASSYSLTPAKGGQFF. CDR3 bases: TGTGCCAGCAGTTACTCTTTAACTCCCGCCAAAGGAGGGCAGTTCTTC.

CDR3 sequence (DNA): TGTGCCAGCCTTGACAGGGGAACTGAAGCTTTCTTT. This encodes CASLDRGTEAFF. This chain joins TRBV28 and TRBJ1-1; 8 bases are shared with TRBD1. CDR3 length: 12 residues. Germline CDR1 is MDHEN and CDR2 is SYDVKM. V lost 8 bases and J lost 5; bases outside the gene matches: 4.

The CDR3 nucleotides are TGTGCCAGCAGTTTAGTACAGGGGACCGGCTACACCTTC. It translates to CASSLVQGTGYTF. The chain has TRBV27 and TRBJ1-2, with TRBD1 identical over 7 bases. This CDR3 has 13 amino acids. The germline CDR1 and CDR2 sequences are MNHEY and SMNVEV (reference sequence). After removal of 2 bases from V and 8 bases from J, the junction contained 5 bases not matched to a gene.

The CDR3 nucleotides read TGTGCCAGCAGTGACCCGGGGTCCACTGAAGCTTTCTTT. This encodes CASSDPGSTEAFF. V and J are TRBV6-1 and TRBJ1-1; D gene uncertain. The V and J ends lost 3 bases and 4 bases respectively, with 9 bases between them. The CDR3 extends over 13 amino acids. Looked up from germline, CDR1 is MNHNS and CDR2 is SASEGT.

This clone was detected only once. The chain links TRBV7-7 to TRBJ2-1; 9 nucleotides line up with TRBD2. This CDR3 comprises 17 residues. The V and J ends lost 5 bases and 6 bases, in that order; junction bases with no gene match: 14. Germline CDR1 is SSHAT and CDR2 is FNYEAQ (reference sequence). The CDR3 is CASSPELGGGRANEQFF. DNA for the CDR3: TGTGCCAGCAGCCCCGAACTGGGGGGCGGGAGGGCCAATGAGCAGTTCTTC.

The rearrangement uses TRBV25-1 and TRBJ1-1; TRBD1 matches at 7 bases. The CDR3 length is 17 residues. Germline V gives CDR1 MGHDK, CDR2 SYGVNS. Trimming took 2 bases from V and 6 from J; bases not matched to a gene: 15. This CDR3 reads CASSEVTGVHGGPEAFF. The CDR3 coding sequence is TGTGCCAGCAGTGAAGTAACAGGGGTCCATGGTGGTCCTGAAGCTTTCTTT.

Of note for this clone: One end of the junction is discordant with germline, which a read error may explain. The V and J genes are TRBV5-6 and TRBJ1-1; TRBD1 agrees at 11 bases. The CDR3 covers 15 residues. Per the germline V gene, CDR1 is SGHDT and CDR2 is YYEEEE. The CDR3 loop reads CASSLGFGTGGLAFF. The CDR3 DNA is TGTGCCAGCAGTTTGGGCTTTGGGACAGGGGGTTTAGCTTTCTTT.

The rearrangement links TRBV10-2 to TRBJ1-1; no firm D call. Trimming pared 7 bases from V and 1 base from J, leaving 10 bases between. The CDR3 spans 13 residues. Germline assignment: CDR1 WSHSY and CDR2 SAAADI. CDR3 bases: TGCGCCAGCACCCAGACTGCGAACACTGAAGCTTTCTTT. Protein product: CASTQTANTEAFF.

This chain uses TRBV28 with TRBJ2-7; D remains unclear. Trimming stripped 5 bases from V and 4 bases from J, with 15 bases between. CDR1 and CDR2 from the germline V gene are MDHEN and SYDVKM. CDR3 length: 14 amino acids. Here the CDR3 reads CASSGPSLGYEQYF. DNA of the CDR3: TGTGCCAGCAGTGGCCCCTCACTCGGGTACGAGCAGTACTTC.

CDR3 residues: CASSVAAGGQETQYF. CDR3 nucleotides: TGTGCCAGCAGTGTAGCAGCGGGAGGCCAAGAGACCCAGTACTTC. This chain joins TRBV6-1 and TRBJ2-5; the match to TRBD2 covers 9 bases. Germline values: CDR1 MNHNS, CDR2 SASEGT. This CDR3 is 15 amino acids long. J gave up 1 base and V 4 bases, and 4 bases lay outside the gene matches.

The genes are TRBV11-3 and TRBJ2-5; a possible D gene is TRBD2 (6 bases). The CDR3 is 13 amino acids. Trimming left V 3 bases short and J 5 bases short, with 10 bases between. The germline V gene has CDR1 SGHNT and CDR2 YENEEA. CDR3 bases: TGTGCCAGCAGCTTCGGACTAAGGGAGACCCAGTACTTC. It codes for CASSFGLRETQYF. Full variable domain (rest looked up from reference TRBV11-3 and TRBJ2-5): EAGVVQSPRYKIIEKKQPVAFWCNPISGHNTLYWYLQNLGQGPELLIRYENEEAVDDSQLPKDRFSAERLKGVDSTLKIQPAELGDSAVYLCASSFGLRETQYFGPGTRLLVL.

This chain joins TRBV18 and TRBJ2-1, with unresolved D. CDR1 is KGHSH, CDR2 LQKENI, per germline. V was pared by 2 bases and J by 5 bases, with 7 bases between. The CDR3 is 13 amino acids. As DNA, the CDR3 is TGTGCCAGCTCACCATCGGTTGACAATGAGCAGTTCTTC. This encodes CASSPSVDNEQFF.

This clone was seen only a few times. CDR3 amino acids: CASSQDWGHQGYTF. The CDR3 DNA reads TGCGCCAGCAGCCAAGATTGGGGACATCAAGGCTACACCTTC. The chain recombines TRBV4-1 with TRBJ1-2, with D possibly TRBD1 on 6 matching bases. Trimming took off 0 bases at V and 8 bases at J, with 13 bases between the two ends. Germline values: CDR1 MGHRA, CDR2 YSYEKL. This CDR3 region has 14 residues.

The chain recombines TRBV7-2 with TRBJ2-1; 8 nucleotides align to TRBD2. CDR3 length: 15 residues. The germline V gene has CDR1 SGHTA and CDR2 FQGNSA. The V segment lost 0 bases and the J segment 7 bases; nucleotides outside the gene matches: 5. The CDR3 DNA reads TGTGCCAGCAGCTTAGCTGCGGGAGGTCGTAATGAGCAGTTCTTC. Translating gives CASSLAAGGRNEQFF.

The chain employs TRBV7-3 and TRBJ2-1; TRBD2 matches 7 bases. The CDR3 sequence is 17 residues long. The germline V gene has CDR1 SGHTA and CDR2 FQGTGA. Unmatched junction bases numbered 12, after V lost 2 bases and J lost 5 bases. The CDR3 nucleotides read TGTGCCAGCAGCTTACGGGTCGCGTCTAGCGGCGACAATGAGCAGTTCTTC. Amino acids: CASSLRVASSGDNEQFF.